Below, 5 T cell receptor beta chains from the same sample are listed, as sequenced in a study of T cells after posttransplantation cyclophosphamide. Repertoires were generated with immunoSEQ multiplex PCR, while TCRdb's copy carries only in-frame clones and drops some. Of 30,000 or so clones listed, about 90% were seen once; the top ten hold less than 0.25%. The naive gate required viable CD3+CD4+ or CD3+CD8+ cells with CCR7+CD45RA+CD45RO-CD95-CD27+CD28+ phenotype. Sequencing was performed on naive CD4+ T cells sorted from PBMCs. The receptors were gathered from a woman aged 55-69 years in good health, CMV-negative, and a related stem cell transplant donor.

The chain joins TRBV18 to TRBJ1-1, with unresolved D. The germline V gene has CDR1 KGHSH and CDR2 LQKENI. The CDR3 totals 16 residues. The V end was cut by 2 bases, the J end by 1 base, with 14 bases between. The CDR3 DNA follows: TGTGCCAGCTCACCATATGCAGGAAATTCGAACACTGAAGCTTTCTTT. It codes for CASSPYAGNSNTEAFF.

V gene TRBV27 combines with J gene TRBJ2-7, with no clear D. This CDR3 is 13 amino acids long. CDR1 and CDR2 (germline): MNHEY, SMNVEV (reference sequence). V was shortened by 3 bases and J by 11 bases, with 17 bases between the two germline ends. The chain's CDR3 is CASSFASTRVEYF. CDR3 coding DNA: TGTGCCAGCAGTTTCGCGTCAACTCGGGTGGAGTACTTC.

This chain links TRBV28 with TRBJ1-2, with 7 nucleotides matching TRBD1. Germline lookup yields CDR1 MDHEN and CDR2 SYDVKM. This CDR3 contains 13 residues. The J segment lost 0 bases and the V segment lost 9 bases, leaving 4 bases of the junction unmatched. The CDR3 DNA is TGTGCCAGTTACAGGGGCGCTAACTATGGCTACACCTTC. It is translated as CASYRGANYGYTF.

V gene TRBV2 combines with J gene TRBJ2-2; 7 nucleotides match TRBD1. CDR3 length: 16 residues. CDR1 is SNHLY and CDR2 is FYNNEI in the germline V gene. J lost 1 base, V lost 4 bases, and 6 bases had no gene match. CDR3: CASSGQGLGNTGELFF. CDR3 sequence (DNA): TGTGCCAGCAGTGGACAGGGTTTGGGGAACACCGGGGAGCTGTTTTTT.

This chain links TRBV28 with TRBJ1-3; D gene uncertain. The CDR3 length is 14 residues. Germline values: CDR1 MDHEN, CDR2 SYDVKM. V lost 7 bases and J 0 bases, leaving 10 bases between the germline ends. The CDR3, as DNA: TGTGCCAGCATAGGCGCGGGCTCTGGAAACACCATATATTTT. Its protein is CASIGAGSGNTIYF.